This T cell receptor (beta chain) appears in the sequencing data of a study of OX40 agonist ivuxolimab in advanced cancers. The overall study: Patient treatment consisted of intravenous ivuxolimab administration every 2 weeks at 0.01 to 10 mg/kg. Past anti-PD-1, anti-PD-L1 or anti-CTLA-4 therapy was accepted, and 40% had received some. General study findings and limits: Still undetermined is the antigen specificity of the expanded peripheral T cells. On average, a greater number of expanded clones characterised CD8+ T cells relative to CD4+.

TCRdb keeps only in-frame clones here, not all; method: immunoSEQ multiplex PCR. The sample consists of 81,000 or so clones, about 90% of them appearing once. Germline V gives CDR1 SGDLS, CDR2 YYNGEE. Trimming removed 4 bases from V and 0 bases from J; junction bases left unmatched: 6. The CDR3 is 16 residues long. The table lists this clone with a count of one. What it binds is unknown. The receptor was isolated from an adult with an advanced solid tumor such as melanoma, head and neck, liver or kidney cancer. The chain combines TRBV9 with TRBJ2-1; 8 bases are a match to TRBD2. The sample consisted of CD4+ or CD8+ T cells sorted from blood, taken in a trial of the OX40 agonist ivuxolimab. CDR3 region: CASSPKRGSSYNEQFF. CDR3 nucleotide sequence: TGTGCCAGCAGCCCGAAGCGGGGGAGCTCCTACAATGAGCAGTTCTTC.